This TCR beta chain was sequenced in a study of T cell repertoires in aging, cancer and after chemotherapy. At the level of the study: Patients with glioblastoma brain tumors were sampled before and after temozolomide-based therapy.

By proportion, this clonotype is medium-sized. Its antigen is not known. Multiplex touch-down PCR with TRB-A/B primers amplified rearranged V-D-J TRB sequences. TCRdb reprocessed the multiplex PCR reads via MiXCR and lists one record per CDR3 protein. The table includes several thousand distinct CDR3 sequences, about 25% detected once. Study-wide results and limits: Compared with age-matched healthy donors, untreated hematological or solid cancer patients showed higher blood TCR clonality. Immunological memory after chemotherapy cannot be judged from the repertoire data.

The CDR3 extends over 13 amino acids. The germline V gene encodes CDR1 SGHNT and CDR2 YYREEE (reference sequence). The ends were cut back, 1 base at V and 2 bases at J, with 6 bases in the middle. Peripheral blood genomic DNA, not sorted cells or RNA, was the template. The V gene is TRBV5-4, the J gene TRBJ1-1, with D unclear. The origin of this receptor is a human donor with a solid tumor. Sequenced sample: blood. The CDR3 DNA reads TGTGCCAGCAGCTTGCGGCATAACACTGAAGCTTTCTTT. It translates to CASSLRHNTEAFF.